Below are 4 T cell receptor beta chains sequenced from a single sample in a study of regulatory T cells in long-lasting Graves disease. As to time point: newly diagnosed GD, antithyroid drugs for less than 3 months. With RNA extracted from PBMCs as input, the TCR library was made. Combining iRepertoire HTBI primers with Arm-PCR of CDR3 regions, the authors built TCR beta libraries. TCRdb passed the multiplex PCR reads through MiXCR, listing each CDR3 protein once. The table has about 430,000 distinct CDR3 sequences, approximately 15% seen once. These data also featured in a second study, about T cells in Graves' hyperthyroidism and ophthalmopathy.

The sample here was peripheral blood mononuclear cells (PBMCs), taken at new diagnosis, from a patient treated with antithyroid drugs. These receptors were obtained from a woman in her thirties or forties with Graves disease.

This clonotype was seen at least ten times. The chain joins TRBV7-8 to TRBJ2-7; 11 bases match TRBD2. The CDR3 is 16 residues long. With 5 bases clipped from V and 4 bases from J, the junction kept 10 bases outside the gene matches. Germline CDR1 is SGHVS and CDR2 is FQNEAQ. The CDR3: CASSLIAGGPGYEQYF. The CDR3 DNA is TGTGCCAGCAGCCTTATAGCGGGAGGGCCAGGATACGAGCAGTACTTC.

The chain couples TRBV4-1 to TRBJ1-1; 10 bases line up with TRBD1. CDR1 and CDR2 from the germline V gene are MGHRA and YSYEKL. This CDR3 has 15 amino acids. J lost 1 base, V lost 7 bases, and 6 bases had no gene match. The CDR3 spells CASTRDRGQNTEAFF. CDR3 sequence (DNA): TGCGCCAGCACCCGGGACAGGGGACAGAACACTGAAGCTTTCTTT.

Note on this clonotype: A read error may explain this, as a much larger clone is one base away. This chain uses TRBV20-1 with TRBJ2-5, with 9 bases identical to TRBD2. Germline loops: CDR1 DFQATT, CDR2 SNEGSKA (reference sequence). Losses at the gene ends were 0 bases for V and 5 bases for J; bases not matched to a gene: 7. The CDR3 sequence is 15 residues long. The CDR3 DNA reads as TGCAGTGCTAGAGATGTTGCGGGGGGGCACGAGACCCAGTACTTC. Protein sequence: CSARDVAGGHETQYF.

This clonotype showed up just once. The chain carries TRBV29-1 and TRBJ2-3; no reliable D call. The CDR3 covers 14 residues. Germline V gene sequence: CDR1 SQVTM, CDR2 ANQGSEA. Trimming cost V 7 bases and J 4 bases, with 18 bases left between them. The CDR3 sequence is CSAPDPSGSDTQYF. The CDR3, as DNA: TGCAGCGCCCCCGATCCCTCGGGCTCAGATACGCAGTATTTT.